This TCR beta chain emerged from a study of blood T cell repertoires in COVID-19. The V segment lost 7 bases and the J segment 6 bases; nucleotides outside the gene matches: 13. Germline V gene data show CDR1 as KGHDR and CDR2 as SFDVKD. The CDR3 spans 16 residues. The method was immunoSEQ multiplex PCR; TCRdb's version includes in-frame clones alone and lacks a portion of them. This sample yields 30,000 to 35,000 clones, of which 75% to 90% are seen a single time; 10% belongs to the top ten. The clonotype originates from a man older than 75 with active COVID-19. Material for sequencing was peripheral blood. The chain employs TRBV24-1 and TRBJ2-3; 9 nucleotides align to TRBD2. Here the CDR3 DNA reads TGTGCCACCAGCCCATTTAGCGGGAGAGAGAGGGATACGCAGTATTTT. This sequence encodes CATSPFSGRERDTQYF.